This TCR beta chain was captured in a study of T cells expressing NK-cell markers. For the study at large: The TCR beta repertoires were obtained from sorted CD3+CD56+NKG2C+, CD3+CD56+NKG2C- and CD3+CD56-NKG2C+ T cells. Most of the eight sequenced donors tested HCMV-seropositive; one tested seronegative.

Study-wide results and caveats: No clear determination of HCMV specificity was made for expanded NKG2C+ T cell clones.

Germline V CDR1 and CDR2: LNHDA, SQIVND (reference sequence). The CDR3 spans 12 residues. As concerns this clonotype: Its antigen is unknown.

TCR beta cDNA was made by 5'RACE template switching with UMIs. TCRdb re-called the 5' RACE reads and shows each CDR3 protein once, DNA omitted. The data show about half a million distinct CDR3 sequences, and the top ten clones hold over 1.1%. The sequence came from a woman in her forties or fifties in good health. The chain joins TRBV19 to TRBJ1-1. Sequencing used blood T cells: a sorted CD56 or NKG2C T cell subset, CD4+ or CD8+ T cells, or bulk PBMC T cells (not recorded which). CDR3 region: CASSIGYAEAFF.